This TCR beta chain is drawn from a study of human T cells and chemical hapten exposure. The overall study: Read at 6 days, the patch tests placed 0.01% DPC on the upper back. Largely, small differences in pooled library volume made per-sample TCR yields vary. Points from the study as a whole: PT1 expanded TCR numbers rose with patch test score.

As the library was built, unique molecular identifiers were attached to individual cDNA molecules. One entry per CDR3 protein, called by TCRdb with MiXCR from the RACE reads. The sample shows 180,000 or so distinct CDR3 sequences, 25% to 30% of them seen only once. Details on this clonotype: The target antigen is unknown.

Trimming removed 4 bases from V and 6 bases from J; junction bases left unmatched: 8. This CDR3 comprises 15 residues. Germline values: CDR1 KGHSH, CDR2 LQKENI. As to time point: pre-sensitization, week 0. Stated treatment: therapeutic diphenylcyclopropenone sensitization with weekly scalp DPC. This sequence was found in a woman in her thirties with alopecia areata. Some clones in this sample may be carry-over from other donors' samples. This chain connects TRBV18 to TRBJ1-4, with TRBD1 identical over 7 bases. This material consisted of whole blood, taken in connection with sensitization to the hapten diphenylcyclopropenone (DPC). The CDR3 nucleotides are TGTGCCAGCTCACGATCGGAACAGGGGTATGAAAAACTGTTTTTT. It specifies CASSRSEQGYEKLFF.